One sample yielded the 3 T cell receptor beta chains listed below, sequenced in a study of Graves' ophthalmopathy and Graves' hyperthyroidism. Amplification targeted the TCR beta CDR3 regions, with RNA transcripts as the source material. HTBI primers served in a first-round RT-PCR, which a second-round multiplex PCR followed. TCRdb re-called the multiplex PCR reads with MiXCR, one entry per CDR3 protein. The sample records around 1.1 million distinct CDR3 sequences, about 38% being singletons. Sequenced: peripheral blood or thyroid tissue (not recorded which). The receptors here all came from an adult man with Graves' hyperthyroidism.

This clonotype was picked up many times. The chain combines TRBV20-1 with TRBJ1-1; 7 positions agree with TRBD1. CDR3 length: 15 amino acids. Germline V lookup: CDR1 DFQATT, CDR2 SNEGSKA (reference sequence). The junction had 9 bases not matched to a gene; V was cut back by 1 base and J by 4 bases. The CDR3 sequence: CSARGPRGFSTEAFF. The CDR3 nucleotides read TGCAGTGCTAGAGGTCCCAGGGGGTTTTCCACTGAAGCTTTCTTT.

This clonotype was observed many times. This chain links TRBV7-3 with TRBJ1-1; D uncertain. The CDR3 is 13 amino acids. Trimming took 3 bases from V and 3 from J, leaving 8 bases between them. Germline CDR1 SGHTA, CDR2 FQGTGA. The CDR3 DNA follows: TGTGCCAGCAGCTTTGGTACTGACACTGAAGCTTTCTTT. It specifies CASSFGTDTEAFF.

In its sample, this clonotype was seen a few times. The gene calls are TRBV6-6 and TRBJ1-1; D gene uncertain. The germline V gene has CDR1 MNHNY and CDR2 SVGAGI (reference sequence). This CDR3 region has 11 residues. Trimming took off 2 bases at V and 7 bases at J, with 5 bases between the two ends. CDR3 in amino acids: CASSYAGEAFF. Written as DNA, the CDR3 is TGTGCCAGCAGTTACGCGGGTGAAGCTTTCTTT.